This TCR beta chain was observed in a study of cytotoxic CD8 clonotypes in ibrutinib-treated CLL. Sequencing was performed with immunoSEQ multiplex PCR; in TCRdb, only in-frame clones are kept and a portion is missing. Among approximately 92,000 clones listed, 70% to 80% were seen once. This clone was seen repeatedly, ten times or more. V lost 2 bases and J 4 bases, leaving 9 bases between the germline ends. Germline V CDR1 and CDR2: SGHNT, YYREEE (reference sequence). This CDR3 has 13 residues. Sequencing was performed on PBMCs, taken after 24 months of ibrutinib treatment. The sequence came from a human donor with chronic lymphocytic leukemia. V usage is TRBV5-4 and J usage is TRBJ1-2; D unclear. The CDR3 protein is CASSFKGSYGYTF. CDR3 sequence (DNA): TGTGCCAGCAGCTTTAAGGGAAGCTATGGCTACACCTTC.